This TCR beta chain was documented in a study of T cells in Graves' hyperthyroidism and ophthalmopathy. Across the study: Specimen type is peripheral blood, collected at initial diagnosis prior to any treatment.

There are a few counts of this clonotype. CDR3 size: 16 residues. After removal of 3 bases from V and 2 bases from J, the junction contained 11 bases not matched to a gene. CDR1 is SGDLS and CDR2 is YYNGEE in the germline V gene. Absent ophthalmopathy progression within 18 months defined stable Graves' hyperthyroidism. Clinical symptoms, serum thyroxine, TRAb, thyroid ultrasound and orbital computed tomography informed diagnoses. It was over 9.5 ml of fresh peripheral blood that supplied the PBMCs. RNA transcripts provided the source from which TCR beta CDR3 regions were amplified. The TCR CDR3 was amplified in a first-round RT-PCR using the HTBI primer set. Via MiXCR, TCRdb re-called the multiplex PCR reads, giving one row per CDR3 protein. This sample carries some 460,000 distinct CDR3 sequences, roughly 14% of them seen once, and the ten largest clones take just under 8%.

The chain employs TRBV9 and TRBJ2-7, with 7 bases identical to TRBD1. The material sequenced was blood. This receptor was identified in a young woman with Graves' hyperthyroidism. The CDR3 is CASSATPGQNPYEQYF. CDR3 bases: TGTGCCAGCAGCGCAACGCCGGGACAGAACCCCTACGAGCAGTACTTC.